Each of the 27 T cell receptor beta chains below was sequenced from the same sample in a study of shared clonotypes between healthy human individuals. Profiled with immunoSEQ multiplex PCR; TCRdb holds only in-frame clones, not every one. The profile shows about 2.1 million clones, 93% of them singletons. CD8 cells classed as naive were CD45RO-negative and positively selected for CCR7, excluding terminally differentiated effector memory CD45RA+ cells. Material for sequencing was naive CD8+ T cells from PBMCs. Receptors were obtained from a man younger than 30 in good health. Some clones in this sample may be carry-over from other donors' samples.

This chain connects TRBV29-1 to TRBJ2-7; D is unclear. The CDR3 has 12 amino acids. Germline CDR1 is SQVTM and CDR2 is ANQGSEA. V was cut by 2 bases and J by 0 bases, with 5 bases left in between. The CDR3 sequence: CSVEQSSYEQYF. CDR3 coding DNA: TGCAGCGTTGAACAGAGCTCCTACGAGCAGTACTTC.

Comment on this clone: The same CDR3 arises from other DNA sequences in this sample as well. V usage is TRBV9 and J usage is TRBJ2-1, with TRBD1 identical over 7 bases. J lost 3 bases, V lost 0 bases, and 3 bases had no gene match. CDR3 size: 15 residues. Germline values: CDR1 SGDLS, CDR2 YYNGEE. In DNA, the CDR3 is TGTGCCAGCAGCGTAGCAGGGGGAGACTACAATGAGCAGTTCTTC. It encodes CASSVAGGDYNEQFF.

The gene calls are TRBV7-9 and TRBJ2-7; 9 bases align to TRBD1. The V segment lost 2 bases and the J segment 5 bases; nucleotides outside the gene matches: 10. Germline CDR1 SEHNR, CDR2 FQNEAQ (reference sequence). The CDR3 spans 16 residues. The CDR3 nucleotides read TGTGCCAGCAGCTTAACTTGGGACAGGGCCGTACACGAGCAGTACTTC. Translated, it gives CASSLTWDRAVHEQYF.

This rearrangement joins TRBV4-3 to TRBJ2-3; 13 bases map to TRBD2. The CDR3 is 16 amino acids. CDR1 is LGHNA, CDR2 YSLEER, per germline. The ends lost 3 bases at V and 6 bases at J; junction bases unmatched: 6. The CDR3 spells CASSHGLAGVTDTQYF. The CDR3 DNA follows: TGCGCCAGCAGCCACGGACTAGCGGGAGTCACGGATACGCAGTATTTT.

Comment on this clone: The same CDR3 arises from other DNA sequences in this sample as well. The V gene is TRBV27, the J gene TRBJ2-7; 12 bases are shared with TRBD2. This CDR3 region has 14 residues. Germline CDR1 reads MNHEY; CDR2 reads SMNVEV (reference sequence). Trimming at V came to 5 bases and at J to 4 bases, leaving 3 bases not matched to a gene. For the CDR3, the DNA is TGTGCCAGCAGTCTAGCGGGAGGGGGGTACGAGCAGTACTTC. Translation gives CASSLAGGGYEQYF.

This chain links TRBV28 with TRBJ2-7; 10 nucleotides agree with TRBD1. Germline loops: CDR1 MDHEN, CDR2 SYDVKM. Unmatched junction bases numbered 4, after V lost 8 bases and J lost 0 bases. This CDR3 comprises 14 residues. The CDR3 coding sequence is TGTGCCAGCTTCGACAGGGGGCACTCCTACGAGCAGTACTTC. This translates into CASFDRGHSYEQYF.

The chain's CDR3 is CASSSTLSGSSYNEQFF. The CDR3 nucleotides read TGTGCCAGCAGCTCGACCCTTAGCGGGAGCTCCTACAATGAGCAGTTCTTC. This chain uses TRBV7-9 with TRBJ2-1; 9 nucleotides align to TRBD2. V was pared by 4 bases and J by 0 bases, with 7 bases of the junction left unmatched. The CDR3 is made up of 17 amino acids. From germline, CDR1 is SEHNR and CDR2 FQNEAQ (reference sequence).

The CDR3 sequence: CASSRPGQQETQYF. CDR3 in DNA: TGTGCCAGCAGCCGGCCGGGACAGCAAGAGACCCAGTACTTC. V is TRBV5-8 and J is TRBJ2-5; TRBD1 aligns across 7 bases. The CDR3 sequence is 14 residues long. V shed 4 bases, J shed 2 bases, and the junction held 5 bases outside the gene matches. The germline CDR1 and CDR2 sequences are SGHTS and YDEGEE.

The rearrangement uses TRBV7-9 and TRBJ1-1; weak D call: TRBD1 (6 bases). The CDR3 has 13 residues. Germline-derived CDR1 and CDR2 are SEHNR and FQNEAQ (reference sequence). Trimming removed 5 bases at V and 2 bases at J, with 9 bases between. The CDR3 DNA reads TGTGCCAGCAGCACGGGACAAAACACTGAAGCTTTCTTT. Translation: CASSTGQNTEAFF.

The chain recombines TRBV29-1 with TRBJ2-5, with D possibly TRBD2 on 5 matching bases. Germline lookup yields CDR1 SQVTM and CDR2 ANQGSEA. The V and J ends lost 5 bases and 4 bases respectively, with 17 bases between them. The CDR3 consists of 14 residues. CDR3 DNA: TGCAGCGTTTTGGACCCGGGGTTTATAGAGACCCAGTACTTC. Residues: CSVLDPGFIETQYF.

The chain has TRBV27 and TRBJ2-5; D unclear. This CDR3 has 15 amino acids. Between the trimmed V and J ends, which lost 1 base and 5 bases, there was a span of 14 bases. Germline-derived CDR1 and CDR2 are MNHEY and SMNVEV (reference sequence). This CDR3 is CASSLLGDLGETQYF. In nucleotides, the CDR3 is TGTGCCAGCAGTTTATTAGGAGATTTGGGGGAGACCCAGTACTTC.

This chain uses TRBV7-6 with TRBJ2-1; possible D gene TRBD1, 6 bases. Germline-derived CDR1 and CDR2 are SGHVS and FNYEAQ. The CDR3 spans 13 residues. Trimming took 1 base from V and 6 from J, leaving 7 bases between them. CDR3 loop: CASSLDRANEQFF. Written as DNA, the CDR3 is TGTGCCAGCAGCTTAGACAGGGCCAATGAGCAGTTCTTC.

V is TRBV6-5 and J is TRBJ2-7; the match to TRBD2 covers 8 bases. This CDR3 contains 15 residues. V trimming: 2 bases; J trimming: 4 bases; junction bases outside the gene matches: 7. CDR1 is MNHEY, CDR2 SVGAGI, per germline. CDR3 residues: CASSYSRLARYEQYF. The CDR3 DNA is TGTGCCAGCAGTTACAGCCGACTAGCGAGGTACGAGCAGTACTTC.

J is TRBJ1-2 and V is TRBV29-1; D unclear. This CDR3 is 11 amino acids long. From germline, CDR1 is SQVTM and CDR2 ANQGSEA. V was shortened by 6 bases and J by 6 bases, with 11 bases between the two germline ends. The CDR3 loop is CSVDEPDGYTF. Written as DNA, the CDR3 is TGCAGCGTGGACGAGCCAGATGGCTACACCTTC.

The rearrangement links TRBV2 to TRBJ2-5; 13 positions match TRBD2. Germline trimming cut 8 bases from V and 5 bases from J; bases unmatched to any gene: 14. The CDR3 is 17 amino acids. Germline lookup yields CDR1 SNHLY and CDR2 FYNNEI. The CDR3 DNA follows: TGTGCCAGCGGGAGAAGGTTCACTAGCGGGAGGGTGGAGACCCAGTACTTC. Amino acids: CASGRRFTSGRVETQYF.

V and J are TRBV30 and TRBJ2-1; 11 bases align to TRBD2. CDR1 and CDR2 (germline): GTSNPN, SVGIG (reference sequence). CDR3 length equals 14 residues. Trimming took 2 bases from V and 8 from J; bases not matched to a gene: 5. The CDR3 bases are TGTGCCTGGAGTACTGGTAGCGGGAGGGATGAGCAGTTCTTC. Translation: CAWSTGSGRDEQFF.

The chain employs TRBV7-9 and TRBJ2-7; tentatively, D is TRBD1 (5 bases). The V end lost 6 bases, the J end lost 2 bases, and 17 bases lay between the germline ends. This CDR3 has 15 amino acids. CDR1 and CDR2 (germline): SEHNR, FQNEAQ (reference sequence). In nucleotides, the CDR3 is TGTGCCAGCAGTTCCCCTGACAGAGACCCCTACGAGCAGTACTTC. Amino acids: CASSSPDRDPYEQYF.

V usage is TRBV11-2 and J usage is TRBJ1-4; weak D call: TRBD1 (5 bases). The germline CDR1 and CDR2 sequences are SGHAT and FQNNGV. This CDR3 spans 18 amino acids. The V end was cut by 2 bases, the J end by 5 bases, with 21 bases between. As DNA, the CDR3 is TGTGCCAGCAGCTTATATTTTCGGGGGGGGACGGCGAATGAAAAACTGTTTTTT. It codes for CASSLYFRGGTANEKLFF.

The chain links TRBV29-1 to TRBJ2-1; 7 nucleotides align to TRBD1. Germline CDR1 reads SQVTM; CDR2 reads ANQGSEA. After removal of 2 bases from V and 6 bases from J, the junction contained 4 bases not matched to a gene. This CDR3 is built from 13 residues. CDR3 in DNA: TGCAGCGTTGAACACAGGGGCTTCAATGAGCAGTTCTTC. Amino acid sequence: CSVEHRGFNEQFF.

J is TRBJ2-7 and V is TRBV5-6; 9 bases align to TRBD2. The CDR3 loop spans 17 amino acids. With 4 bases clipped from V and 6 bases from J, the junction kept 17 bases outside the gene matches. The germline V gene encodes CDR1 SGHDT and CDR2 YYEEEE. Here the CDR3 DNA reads TGTGCCAGCAGCCGCCCATGGCGGGAGGGCCCTCATCTCGAGCAGTACTTC. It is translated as CASSRPWREGPHLEQYF.

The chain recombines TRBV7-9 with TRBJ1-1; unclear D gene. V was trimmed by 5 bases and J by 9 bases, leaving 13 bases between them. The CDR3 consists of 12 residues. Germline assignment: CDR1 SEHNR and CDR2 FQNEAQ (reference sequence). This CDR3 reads CASSLLIGQAFF. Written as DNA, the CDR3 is TGTGCCAGCAGCCTTCTTATAGGTCAAGCTTTCTTT.

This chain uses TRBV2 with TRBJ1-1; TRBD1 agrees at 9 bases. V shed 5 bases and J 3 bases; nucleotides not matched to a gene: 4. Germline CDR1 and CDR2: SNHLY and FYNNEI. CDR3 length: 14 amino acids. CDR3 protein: CASSTGTGYTEAFF. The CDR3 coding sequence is TGTGCCAGCAGTACCGGGACAGGGTACACTGAAGCTTTCTTT.

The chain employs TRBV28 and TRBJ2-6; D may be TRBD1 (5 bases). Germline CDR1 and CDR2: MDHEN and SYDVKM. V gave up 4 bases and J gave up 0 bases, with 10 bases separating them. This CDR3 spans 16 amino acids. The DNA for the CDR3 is TGTGCCAGCAGTTCCGACAGCCTCTCTGGGGCCAACGTCCTGACTTTC. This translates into CASSSDSLSGANVLTF. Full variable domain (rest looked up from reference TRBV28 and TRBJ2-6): DVKVTQSSRYLVKRTGEKVFLECVQDMDHENMFWYRQDPGLGLRLIYFSYDVKMKEKGDIPEGYSVSREKKERFSLILESASTNQTSMYLCASSSDSLSGANVLTFGAGSRLTVL.

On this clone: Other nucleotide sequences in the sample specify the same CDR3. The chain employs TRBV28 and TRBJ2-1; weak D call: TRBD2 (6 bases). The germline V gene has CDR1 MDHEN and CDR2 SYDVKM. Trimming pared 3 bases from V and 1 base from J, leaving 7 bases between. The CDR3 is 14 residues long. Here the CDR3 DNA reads TGTGCCAGCAGTTTCGGGAGTTCCTACAATGAGCAGTTCTTC. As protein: CASSFGSSYNEQFF.

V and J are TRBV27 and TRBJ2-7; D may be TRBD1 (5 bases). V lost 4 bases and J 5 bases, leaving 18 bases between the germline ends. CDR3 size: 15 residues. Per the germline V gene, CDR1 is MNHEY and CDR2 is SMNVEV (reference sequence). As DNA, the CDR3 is TGTGCCAGCAGTTCCCTACGGACAAGATACGACGAGCAGTACTTC. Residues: CASSSLRTRYDEQYF.

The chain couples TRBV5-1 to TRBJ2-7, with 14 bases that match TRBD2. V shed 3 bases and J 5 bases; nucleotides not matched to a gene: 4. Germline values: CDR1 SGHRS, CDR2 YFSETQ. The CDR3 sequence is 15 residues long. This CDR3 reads CASSSGLAGVNEQYF. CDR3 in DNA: TGCGCCAGCAGCTCGGGACTAGCGGGAGTCAACGAGCAGTACTTC.

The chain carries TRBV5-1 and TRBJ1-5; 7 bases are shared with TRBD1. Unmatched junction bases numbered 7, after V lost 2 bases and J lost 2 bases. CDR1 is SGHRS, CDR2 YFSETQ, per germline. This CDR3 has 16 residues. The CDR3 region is CASSFGPGQRNQPQHF. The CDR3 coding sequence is TGCGCCAGCAGCTTTGGCCCGGGACAGCGCAATCAGCCCCAGCATTTT.